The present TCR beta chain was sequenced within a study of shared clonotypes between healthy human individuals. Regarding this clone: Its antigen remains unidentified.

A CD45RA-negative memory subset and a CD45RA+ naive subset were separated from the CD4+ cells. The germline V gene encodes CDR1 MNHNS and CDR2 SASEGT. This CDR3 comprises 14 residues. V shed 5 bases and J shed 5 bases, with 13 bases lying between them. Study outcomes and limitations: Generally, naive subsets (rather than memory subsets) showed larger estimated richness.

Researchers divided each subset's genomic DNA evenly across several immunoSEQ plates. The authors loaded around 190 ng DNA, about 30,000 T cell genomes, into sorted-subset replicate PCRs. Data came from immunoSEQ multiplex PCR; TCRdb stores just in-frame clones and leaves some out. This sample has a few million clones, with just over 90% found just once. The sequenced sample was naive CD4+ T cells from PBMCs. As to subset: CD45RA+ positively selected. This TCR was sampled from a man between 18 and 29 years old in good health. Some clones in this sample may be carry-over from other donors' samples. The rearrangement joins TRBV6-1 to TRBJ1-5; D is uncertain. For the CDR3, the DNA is TGTGCCAGCAGTCCGACCGGGCGGTATCAGCCCCAGCATTTT. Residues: CASSPTGRYQPQHF.